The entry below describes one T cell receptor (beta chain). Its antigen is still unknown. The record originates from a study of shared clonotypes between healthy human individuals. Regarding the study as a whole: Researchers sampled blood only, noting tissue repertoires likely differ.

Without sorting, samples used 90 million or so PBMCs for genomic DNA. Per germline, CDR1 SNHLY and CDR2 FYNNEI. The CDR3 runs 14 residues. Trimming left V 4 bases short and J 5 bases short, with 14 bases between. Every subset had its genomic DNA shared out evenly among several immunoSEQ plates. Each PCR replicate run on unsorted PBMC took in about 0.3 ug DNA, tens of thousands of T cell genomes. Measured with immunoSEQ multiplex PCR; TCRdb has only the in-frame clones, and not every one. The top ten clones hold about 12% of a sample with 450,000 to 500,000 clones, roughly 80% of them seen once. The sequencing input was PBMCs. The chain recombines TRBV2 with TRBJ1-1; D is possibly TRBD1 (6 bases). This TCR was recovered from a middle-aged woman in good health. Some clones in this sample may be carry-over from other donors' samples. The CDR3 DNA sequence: TGTGCCAGCAGTGTACAGGGTTGGGGGACTGAAGCTTTCTTT. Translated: CASSVQGWGTEAFF.